Below, 5 T cell receptor beta chains from the same sample are listed, as sequenced in a study of cytomegalovirus exposure and HLA in healthy donors. The PCR was carried out with 60 Vbeta primers and 13 Jbeta primers. Clones were read by immunoSEQ multiplex PCR, and TCRdb kept only the in-frame ones, dropping some. This sample has 150,000 to 200,000 clones, with 75% found just once. The sequenced sample consisted of PBMCs. All receptors come from a male donor in good health and CMV-seronegative.

The chain uses TRBV15 and TRBJ1-2, with D unresolved. Looked up from germline, CDR1 is LNHNV and CDR2 is YYDKDF (reference sequence). This CDR3 has 13 residues. V was cut by 2 bases and J by 7 bases, with 11 bases left in between. The CDR3 sequence: CATSRPGVSGYTF. CDR3 in DNA: TGTGCCACCAGCAGACCGGGAGTCTCTGGCTACACCTTC.

As concerns this clone: One end of the junction varies from germline; a read error may be responsible. The same CDR3 is also encoded by other DNA sequences in this sample. This sequence joins TRBV30 and TRBJ2-3; D not resolved. This CDR3 is built from 12 residues. CDR1 and CDR2 (germline): GTSNPN, SVGIG (reference sequence). The CDR3 coding sequence is TGTGCTTGGAGTCCCCTTAAAGATACGCAGTATTTT. Translation gives CAWSPLKDTQYF. Full variable domain (rest looked up from reference TRBV30 and TRBJ2-3): SQTIHQWPATLVQPVGSPLSLECTVEGTSNPNLYWYRQAAGRGLQLLFYSVGIGQISSEVPQNLSASRPQDRQFILSSKKLLLSDSGFYLCAWSPLKDTQYFGPGTRLTVL.

The chain joins TRBV20-1 to TRBJ2-7; tentative D call: TRBD2 (5 bases). V lost 7 bases to trimming and J lost 9 bases, with 13 bases between them. The CDR3 contains 10 residues. Germline V CDR1 and CDR2: DFQATT, SNEGSKA (reference sequence). The CDR3 region is CSVRPGGQYF. CDR3 nucleotide sequence: TGCAGTGTAAGGCCTGGAGGGCAGTACTTC.

The chain uses TRBV2 and TRBJ2-5; 9 bases fit TRBD2. Germline assignment: CDR1 SNHLY and CDR2 FYNNEI. Trimming at V came to 8 bases and at J to 5 bases, leaving 12 bases not matched to a gene. The CDR3 contains 15 residues. This CDR3 reads CASAGGRGSGETQYF. The CDR3 DNA reads TGTGCCAGCGCGGGGGGGCGCGGGAGTGGGGAGACCCAGTACTTC.

This chain joins TRBV6-5 and TRBJ2-5; D remains ambiguous. The V end lost 0 bases, the J end lost 1 base, and 3 bases lay between the germline ends. The CDR3 has 13 residues. Germline V gene lookup returns CDR1 MNHEY and CDR2 SVGAGI. CDR3 bases: TGTGCCAGCAGTTACTCCCTCCAAGAGACCCAGTACTTC. Amino acid sequence: CASSYSLQETQYF.